This T cell receptor (beta chain) was profiled in a study of CD8 T cells in Susac syndrome. Across the whole study: Among sequenced Susac syndrome patients, about six had active disease and 8 or 9 were in remission. At the time their blood was drawn, patients with Susac syndrome were either therapy-naive, on corticosteroids (with some of them also receiving intravenous immunoglobulin), or on intravenous immunoglobulin alone. Regarding the study as a whole: The CD4+ T cell repertoires of Susac syndrome were found to show no clonal expansion.

The RNA input was about 0.5 to 1 ug, and it was reverse transcribed with random hexamers. Amplification of TCR beta CDR3 used immunoSEQ multiplex PCR across 54 Vbeta and 13 Jbeta. TCRdb recomputed calls from the immunoSEQ multiplex PCR reads with MiXCR, one row per CDR3 protein. The repertoire holds more than 150,000 distinct CDR3 sequences, with nearly 97% as singletons. V dropped 5 bases and J dropped 2 bases, with 7 bases sitting between them. Germline V gene data show CDR1 as SGHTA and CDR2 as FQGNSA. This CDR3 has 14 residues. Turning to this clonotype: The antigen remains undetermined.

The TCR comes from a human donor with Susac syndrome. The sequencing sample was made of CD4+ T cells from PBMCs. The V gene is TRBV7-2, the J gene TRBJ1-6; D uncertain. The CDR3 DNA follows: TGTGCCAGCAGCCGGGTCACCTATAATTCACCCCTCCACTTT. Translation: CASSRVTYNSPLHF.